The source of this T cell receptor beta chain is a study of cytomegalovirus exposure and HLA in healthy donors. Study information: Findings of an earlier analysis included more than 90 million unique TCR beta sequences from 200 million or so T cells.

Broader study findings: TCR beta chains numbering 164 were designated cytomegalovirus-associated.

About this clone: Its antigen is not known.

Vbeta (60) and Jbeta (13) primers were used in the PCR. The table came from immunoSEQ multiplex PCR; TCRdb's copy has only in-frame clones and leaves some out. The sample records about 150,000 clones, 55% to 80% being singletons. CDR1 is MNHNS, CDR2 SASEGT, per germline. The V gene lost 6 bases and the J gene lost 5 bases, with 10 bases spanning the gap. The CDR3 covers 12 residues. What was sequenced was PBMCs. The clonotype comes from a woman in her thirties or forties in good health and CMV-seronegative. The rearrangement uses TRBV6-1 and TRBJ1-1, with TRBD1 as a possible D gene (6 bases). The CDR3 nucleotides read TGTGCCAGCAGGGCAGGGGAGACTGAAGCTTTCTTT. This gives the protein CASRAGETEAFF.